The clone carrying this TCR beta chain was counted once. This entry is derived from a study of blood T cell repertoires in COVID-19. Sequencing was performed with immunoSEQ multiplex PCR; in TCRdb, only in-frame clones are kept and a portion is missing. This table has fewer than 250,000 clones, 75% to 90% appearing once. Germline V gene sequence: CDR1 MNHEY, CDR2 SMNVEV (reference sequence). The CDR3 is 15 residues long. V lost 5 bases and J 1 base, leaving 14 bases between the germline ends. This chain joins TRBV27 and TRBJ1-1; a weak D match, TRBD1 (6 bases). The sequence was collected from a woman aged 25 to 39 who had been exposed to COVID-19. Input material: PBMCs or T cells enriched from blood (not recorded which). In DNA, the CDR3 is TGTGCCAGCAGTCCGTCGACAGGACCGAACACTGAAGCTTTCTTT. Translation gives CASSPSTGPNTEAFF.